Below are 17 T cell receptor beta chains sequenced from a single sample in a study of shared clonotypes between healthy human individuals. CD8 cells regarded as naive lacked CD45RO, were positively chosen for CCR7, and omitted terminally differentiated effector memory CD45RA+ cells. Only in-frame clones appear in the TCRdb table, and some are missing; sequencing was by immunoSEQ multiplex PCR. Of approximately 740,000 clones listed, 80% to 95% were seen once; the top ten hold more than 20%. Sample: naive CD8+ T cells sorted from blood. Receptors originate from a young man in good health.

The chain is built from TRBV5-1 and TRBJ2-7; 7 bases align to TRBD1. The CDR3 contains 15 residues. CDR1 and CDR2 (germline): SGHRS, YFSETQ. V trimming: 2 bases; J trimming: 7 bases; junction bases outside the gene matches: 12. This CDR3 is CASSFRPGGAREQYF. CDR3 sequence (DNA): TGCGCCAGCAGCTTTAGGCCAGGGGGAGCCCGGGAGCAGTACTTC.

The chain employs TRBV7-9 and TRBJ2-1, with D hard to call. The CDR3 sequence is 16 residues long. CDR1 and CDR2 (germline): SEHNR, FQNEAQ (reference sequence). The V and J ends lost 2 bases and 4 bases respectively, with 15 bases between them. CDR3 region: CASSLIGPRVYNEQFF. As DNA, the CDR3 is TGTGCCAGCAGCTTAATCGGTCCAAGGGTATACAATGAGCAGTTCTTC. The whole variable domain, filled in from reference TRBV7-9 and TRBJ2-1, reads DTGVSQNPRHKITKRGQNVTFRCDPISEHNRLYWYRQTLGQGPEFLTYFQNEAQLEKSRLLSDRFSAERPKGSFSTLEIQRTEQGDSAMYLCASSLIGPRVYNEQFFGPGTRLTVL.

The chain combines TRBV28 with TRBJ1-2; D uncertain. The CDR3 loop spans 14 amino acids. The germline V gene has CDR1 MDHEN and CDR2 SYDVKM. Deletions cut 2 bases from V and 4 bases from J, with 11 bases between. The CDR3 bases are TGTGCCAGCAGTTTAATTTCTCGGACCTATGGCTACACCTTC. This codes for CASSLISRTYGYTF.

The chain couples TRBV7-8 to TRBJ1-5; 9 bases are shared with TRBD1. Germline V CDR1 and CDR2: SGHVS, FQNEAQ. The trim removed 1 base at V and 1 base at J, leaving 8 bases unmatched. The CDR3 loop spans 18 amino acids. The CDR3 loop is CASSLGDRVSRSNQPQHF. In DNA form, the CDR3 reads TGTGCCAGCAGCTTAGGGGACAGGGTATCCCGAAGCAATCAGCCCCAGCATTTT.

The CDR3 DNA follows: TGTGCCAGTACTGCAGGGGGCGTCGATGGCTACACCTTC. Amino acid sequence: CASTAGGVDGYTF. The chain joins TRBV19 to TRBJ1-2, with 8 bases identical to TRBD1. V lost 7 bases, J lost 6 bases, and 7 bases stayed unmatched. In germline, CDR1 is LNHDA, CDR2 SQIVND (reference sequence). The CDR3 is 13 residues long. Full variable domain (missing parts from reference TRBV19 and TRBJ1-2): DGGITQSPKYLFRKEGQNVTLSCEQNLNHDAMYWYRQDPGQGLRLIYYSQIVNDFQKGDIAEGYSVSREKKESFPLTVTSAQKNPTAFYLCASTAGGVDGYTFGSGTRLTVV.

In its sample, this clone was seen once. The rearrangement joins TRBV14 to TRBJ1-5, with D hard to call. The germline CDR1 and CDR2 sequences are SGHDN and FVKESK. The V end was cut by 0 bases, the J end by 0 bases, with 18 bases between. The CDR3 extends over 19 amino acids. The DNA of the CDR3 is TGTGCCAGCAGCCAAGATCGGTGCTCTTCACTGTGTAGCAATCAGCCCCAGCATTTT. It is translated as CASSQDRCSSLCSNQPQHF.

The gene calls are TRBV2 and TRBJ2-1; 13 bases map to TRBD2. This CDR3 contains 14 residues. With 11 bases clipped from V and 10 bases from J, the junction kept 11 bases outside the gene matches. Germline V CDR1 and CDR2: SNHLY, FYNNEI. The CDR3 DNA is TGTGCCCTTCGCGGGACTAGCGGGGCGCGGGAGCAGTTCTTC. Translation: CALRGTSGAREQFF.

V usage is TRBV7-9 and J usage is TRBJ2-5; 10 bases align to TRBD2. Germline-derived CDR1 and CDR2 are SEHNR and FQNEAQ (reference sequence). J was trimmed by 5 bases and V by 1 base; bases with no gene match: 13. This CDR3 spans 18 amino acids. In DNA, the CDR3 is TGTGCCAGCAGCTTAGACAGGGACCTAGCGGGAGAGCGGGAGACCCAGTACTTC. Translated, it gives CASSLDRDLAGERETQYF.

This chain joins TRBV6-5 and TRBJ1-2; 7 bases fit TRBD1. V was pared by 2 bases and J by 5 bases, with 8 bases of the junction left unmatched. The V gene's germline CDR1 is MNHEY and CDR2 SVGAGI. The CDR3 consists of 15 residues. The CDR3 DNA sequence: TGTGCCAGCAGTTACCGACAGGGAAGTTGGTATGGCTACACCTTC. This codes for CASSYRQGSWYGYTF.

This clone turned up a few times. The chain couples TRBV7-9 to TRBJ1-2; a weak D match, TRBD1 (6 bases). Trimming left V 5 bases short and J 8 bases short, with 18 bases between. The germline gives CDR1 SEHNR, CDR2 FQNEAQ (reference sequence). CDR3 length: 14 amino acids. In DNA form, the CDR3 reads TGTGCCAGCAGCCATGGAACAGGGCTGGGGGGCTACACCTTC. Protein sequence: CASSHGTGLGGYTF.

This clone was found once. The chain joins TRBV14 to TRBJ2-7, with 7 bases lining up with TRBD2. Germline CDR1 reads SGHDN; CDR2 reads FVKESK. The V and J ends lost 4 bases and 3 bases, in that order; junction bases with no gene match: 9. This CDR3 contains 15 residues. The CDR3 here is CASSPLGAGNYEQYF. The DNA for the CDR3 is TGTGCCAGCAGCCCGCTGGGAGCGGGGAACTACGAGCAGTACTTC.

The V call is TRBV28, the J call TRBJ2-1; TRBD2 aligns across 7 bases. The CDR3 runs 15 residues. Germline V gives CDR1 MDHEN, CDR2 SYDVKM. Unmatched junction bases numbered 13, after V lost 10 bases and J lost 4 bases. CDR3 sequence (DNA): TGTGCCACCTACCCTGGCGGGAGTGGTTACAATGAGCAGTTCTTC. It specifies CATYPGGSGYNEQFF.

In the case of this clone: The junction and the germline gene differ at one end; a read error may be behind it. The chain couples TRBV27 to TRBJ1-5, with a tentative D call TRBD1 (5 bases). The germline V gene encodes CDR1 MNHEY and CDR2 SMNVEV (reference sequence). CDR3 length: 13 amino acids. CDR3 loop: CASSLSRAQPQHF. As DNA, the CDR3 is TGTGCCAGCAGTCTATCCAGGGCTCAGCCCCAGCATTTT.

V is TRBV15 and J is TRBJ1-5, with D uncertain. Germline V gene data show CDR1 as LNHNV and CDR2 as YYDKDF (reference sequence). The V end was cut by 1 base, the J end by 0 bases, with 13 bases between. The CDR3 is 17 amino acids. The CDR3 DNA reads as TGTGCCACCAGCAGAGGGGCGACCGATTATAGCAATCAGCCCCAGCATTTT. Translating it yields CATSRGATDYSNQPQHF.

This clone was seen a single time. This sequence joins TRBV6-6 and TRBJ2-2; TRBD2 matches at 14 bases. Germline trimming cut 6 bases from V and 7 bases from J; bases unmatched to any gene: 7. CDR1 and CDR2 from the germline V gene are MNHNY and SVGAGI (reference sequence). The length of the CDR3 is 16 residues. CDR3 protein: CASSLGLAGGIGELFF. In DNA, the CDR3 is TGTGCCAGCAGCCTCGGACTAGCGGGAGGAATCGGGGAGCTGTTTTTT.

V is TRBV5-5 and J is TRBJ2-7; D remains ambiguous. Trimming cost V 2 bases and J 6 bases, with 12 bases left between them. This CDR3 is 13 amino acids long. The V gene's germline CDR1 is SGHKS and CDR2 YYEKEE (reference sequence). The CDR3 loop is CASSFGLKGEQYF. The CDR3 DNA reads TGTGCCAGCAGCTTTGGTCTGAAAGGCGAGCAGTACTTC.

CDR3 loop: CASEGESGANVLTF. The CDR3, as DNA: TGTGCCAGCGAAGGGGAATCTGGGGCCAACGTCCTGACTTTC. V and J are TRBV7-9 and TRBJ2-6; D is possibly TRBD1 (5 bases). The germline V gene encodes CDR1 SEHNR and CDR2 FQNEAQ (reference sequence). The CDR3 loop spans 14 amino acids. Trimming took off 8 bases at V and 1 base at J, with 9 bases between the two ends.